The 28 T cell receptor beta chains presented below share a single source sample, sequenced in a study of blood T cell repertoires in COVID-19. Some clones are missing from TCRdb's copy, which holds only in-frame ones; the method was immunoSEQ multiplex PCR. The table shows about 120,000 clones, with about 91% occurring only once. The specimen was peripheral blood. Receptors originate from a woman aged 45-60 years with active or convalescent COVID-19.

The genes are TRBV28 and TRBJ1-3; TRBD1 aligns across 8 bases. V gave up 7 bases and J gave up 4 bases; unmatched junction bases: 9. This CDR3 spans 15 amino acids. CDR1 is MDHEN and CDR2 is SYDVKM in the germline V gene. The CDR3 DNA follows: TGTGCCAGCAATATGGCAGGGGGCAACGGAAACACCATATATTTT. The encoded protein is CASNMAGGNGNTIYF. Full variable domain (missing parts from reference TRBV28 and TRBJ1-3): DVKVTQSSRYLVKRTGEKVFLECVQDMDHENMFWYRQDPGLGLRLIYFSYDVKMKEKGDIPEGYSVSREKKERFSLILESASTNQTSMYLCASNMAGGNGNTIYFGEGSWLTVV.

V is TRBV7-3 and J is TRBJ2-6, with D possibly being TRBD2 (6 bases). The CDR3 sequence is 16 residues long. Trimming pared 2 bases from V and 2 bases from J, leaving 10 bases between. In germline, CDR1 is SGHTA, CDR2 FQGTGA. The CDR3 bases are TGTGCCAGCAGCTTAGGCGGGGCCCCTGGGGCCAACGTCCTGACTTTC. Translated, it gives CASSLGGAPGANVLTF.

The chain joins TRBV10-3 to TRBJ2-3; 11 bases fit TRBD2. V lost 8 bases, J lost 0 bases, and 1 base stayed unmatched. The CDR3 length is 14 residues. From germline, CDR1 is ENHRY and CDR2 SYGVKD. The CDR3 DNA sequence: TGTGCCATCGGGACTAGCGGAAGCACAGATACGCAGTATTTT. Amino acids: CAIGTSGSTDTQYF.

V is TRBV24-1 and J is TRBJ2-6, with 9 nucleotides matching TRBD1. V gave up 4 bases and J gave up 2 bases; unmatched junction bases: 8. Per the germline V gene, CDR1 is KGHDR and CDR2 is SFDVKD. The CDR3 runs 18 residues. CDR3 region: CATSDPPGQGPGANVLTF. CDR3 in DNA: TGTGCCACCAGTGACCCTCCGGGACAGGGCCCTGGGGCCAACGTCCTGACTTTC.

The chain employs TRBV2 and TRBJ1-1; a weak D match, TRBD1 (5 bases). Germline CDR1 SNHLY, CDR2 FYNNEI. This CDR3 region has 13 residues. The ends were cut back, 7 bases at V and 0 bases at J, with 9 bases in the middle. In DNA form, the CDR3 reads TGTGCCAGCATGAAGGGGCTGAACACTGAAGCTTTCTTT. As protein: CASMKGLNTEAFF.

This chain uses TRBV15 with TRBJ2-7; D perhaps matches TRBD2 (5 bases). The germline V gene has CDR1 LNHNV and CDR2 YYDKDF (reference sequence). V was cut by 0 bases and J by 3 bases, with 6 bases left in between. The CDR3 loop spans 13 amino acids. CDR3 sequence: CATSRDGGYEQYF. The CDR3 nucleotides are TGTGCCACCAGCAGAGATGGAGGCTACGAGCAGTACTTC.

The chain is built from TRBV7-8 and TRBJ1-1, with 7 positions matching TRBD1. This CDR3 is built from 16 residues. Losses at the gene ends were 5 bases for V and 0 bases for J; bases not matched to a gene: 9. The germline CDR1 and CDR2 sequences are SGHVS and FQNEAQ. The CDR3 reads CASSRLQGRVNTEAFF. In DNA, the CDR3 is TGTGCCAGCAGCCGCCTACAGGGGCGGGTGAACACTGAAGCTTTCTTT.

This sequence joins TRBV6-1 and TRBJ2-1, with unresolved D. V lost 2 bases and J 6 bases, leaving 11 bases between the germline ends. This CDR3 is 14 amino acids long. Germline V gene sequence: CDR1 MNHNS, CDR2 SASEGT. The CDR3 reads CASSENSFLNEQFF. The DNA for the CDR3 is TGTGCCAGCAGTGAAAATAGTTTTCTCAATGAGCAGTTCTTC.

The V and J genes are TRBV4-1 and TRBJ2-2; 8 bases agree with TRBD2. Germline V CDR1 and CDR2: MGHRA, YSYEKL. The CDR3 has 16 amino acids. Trimming cost V 4 bases and J 1 base; bases outside gene matches: 5. The CDR3 bases are TGCGCCAGCAGCCCAGAACTAGCGGTGAACACCGGGGAGCTGTTTTTT. Translating it yields CASSPELAVNTGELFF.

This chain joins TRBV11-3 and TRBJ1-1, with no clear D. In germline, CDR1 is SGHNT, CDR2 YENEEA. The CDR3 extends over 13 amino acids. V shed 6 bases and J shed 1 base, with 9 bases lying between them. The CDR3 sequence is CASSHLKNTEAFF. The CDR3 bases are TGTGCCAGCAGTCATCTAAAGAACACTGAAGCTTTCTTT.

This chain joins TRBV30 and TRBJ2-3, with 9 bases aligning to TRBD2. CDR1 GTSNPN and CDR2 SVGIG come from the germline V gene (reference sequence). The ends lost 0 bases at V and 4 bases at J; junction bases unmatched: 5. The CDR3 is made up of 15 amino acids. CDR3 in amino acids: CAWSVGSGRSDTQYF. The CDR3 DNA is TGTGCCTGGAGTGTAGGTAGCGGGAGATCAGATACGCAGTATTTT.

The V call is TRBV12-3 or TRBV12-4, the J call TRBJ1-2, with a weak D call TRBD1 (6 bases). V gave up 5 bases and J gave up 4 bases, with 11 bases separating them. CDR3 length: 13 amino acids. Here the CDR3 DNA reads TGTGCCAGCAGTCTTCGGACAGTCTATGGCTACACCTTC. Its translation: CASSLRTVYGYTF.

Of note for this clone: Germline and junction disagree at one end, which may indicate a read error. This chain links TRBV14 with TRBJ2-6; D is perhaps TRBD2 (6 bases). The germline gives CDR1 SGHDN, CDR2 FVKESK. The CDR3 has 14 residues. In DNA form, the CDR3 reads TGTGCCAGCAGCCTCCTCGGAGGGGCCGACGTCCTGACTTTC. It yields the protein CASSLLGGADVLTF.

The chain has TRBV3-1 (or the pseudogene TRBV3-2) and TRBJ1-2, with D possibly matching TRBD1 (5 bases). There are 13 residues in the CDR3. Germline V gives CDR1 LGHDT, CDR2 YNNKEL (reference sequence). V was shortened by 5 bases and J by 8 bases, with 15 bases between the two germline ends. The CDR3 protein is CASSTGPGDGYTF. The CDR3 DNA follows: TGTGCCAGCAGCACGGGTCCGGGGGACGGCTACACCTTC.

This chain uses TRBV7-2 with TRBJ2-5; 9 bases agree with TRBD1. This CDR3 spans 13 amino acids. The J segment lost 5 bases and the V segment lost 6 bases, leaving 4 bases of the junction unmatched. Germline lookup yields CDR1 SGHTA and CDR2 FQGNSA. CDR3 bases: TGTGCCAGCAGGCGACAGGGGGAGGAGACCCAGTACTTC. Protein: CASRRQGEETQYF.

This clone came up a few times. The chain has TRBV28 and TRBJ1-1, with D unresolved. Germline V gene lookup returns CDR1 MDHEN and CDR2 SYDVKM. V was cut by 3 bases and J by 1 base, with 18 bases left in between. This CDR3 has 17 amino acids. For the CDR3, the DNA is TGTGCCAGCAGTTTTGTCGGGGAACGACCGTGGAACACTGAAGCTTTCTTT. It specifies CASSFVGERPWNTEAFF.

The gene calls are TRBV14 and TRBJ2-1; 7 positions agree with TRBD2. V shed 3 bases and J 6 bases; nucleotides not matched to a gene: 14. Germline V gene data show CDR1 as SGHDN and CDR2 as FVKESK. The CDR3 sequence is 17 residues long. As DNA, the CDR3 is TGTGCCAGCAGCCAGGTTCTCCCGCGGGAGAGACGCAATGAGCAGTTCTTC. Translating gives CASSQVLPRERRNEQFF.

The chain employs TRBV4-2 and TRBJ2-5, with D uncertain. The germline CDR1 and CDR2 sequences are LGHNA and YNFKEQ. The CDR3 is 13 residues long. With 4 bases removed from V and 5 bases from J, the gap between germline ends came to 11 bases. The CDR3 DNA is TGTGCCAGCAGCCGTAAGAAGAGGGAGACCCAGTACTTC. Its protein product is CASSRKKRETQYF.

The V gene is TRBV14, the J gene TRBJ2-7; 9 bases are a match to TRBD1. CDR3 length equals 13 residues. Germline CDR1 reads SGHDN; CDR2 reads FVKESK. Trimming removed 4 bases from V and 6 bases from J; junction bases left unmatched: 4. CDR3 nucleotide sequence: TGTGCCAGCAGCCGCGGGACAGGGTCCGAGCAGTACTTC. Translation gives CASSRGTGSEQYF.

The chain uses TRBV4-1 and TRBJ2-5; D gene ambiguous. V dropped 0 bases and J dropped 5 bases, with 7 bases sitting between them. This CDR3 is 13 amino acids long. CDR1 is MGHRA, CDR2 YSYEKL, per germline. CDR3 sequence (DNA): TGCGCCAGCAGCCAAGATTTGCGGGAGACCCAGTACTTC. Translated: CASSQDLRETQYF.

V gene TRBV4-2 combines with J gene TRBJ2-1; 7 bases match TRBD2. Trimming took 0 bases from V and 8 from J; bases not matched to a gene: 7. Per germline, CDR1 LGHNA and CDR2 YNFKEQ. CDR3 size: 15 residues. CDR3 protein: CASSQDGTTRDEQFF. The CDR3 nucleotides read TGTGCCAGCAGCCAAGATGGGACTACCAGGGATGAGCAGTTCTTC.

The chain joins TRBV7-2 to TRBJ2-7; TRBD2 agrees at 9 bases. Trimming removed 5 bases from V and 6 bases from J; junction bases left unmatched: 8. CDR1 is SGHTA and CDR2 is FQGNSA in the germline V gene. CDR3 length equals 14 residues. The CDR3 loop is CASSTVAGGGEQYF. The CDR3 region has the DNA TGTGCCAGCAGCACCGTGGCGGGAGGGGGCGAGCAGTACTTC.

The count of this clone is one. CDR3 sequence: CASSNKLAGAEQFF. The DNA for the CDR3 is TGTGCCAGCAGCAATAAACTAGCGGGAGCTGAGCAGTTCTTC. The chain recombines TRBV11-3 with TRBJ2-1; TRBD2 matches at 11 bases. The CDR3 length is 14 residues. Unmatched junction bases numbered 6, after V lost 5 bases and J lost 9 bases. CDR1 SGHNT and CDR2 YENEEA come from the germline V gene. The whole variable domain, filled in from reference TRBV11-3 and TRBJ2-1, reads EAGVVQSPRYKIIEKKQPVAFWCNPISGHNTLYWYLQNLGQGPELLIRYENEEAVDDSQLPKDRFSAERLKGVDSTLKIQPAELGDSAVYLCASSNKLAGAEQFFGPGTRLTVL.

J is TRBJ1-1 and V is TRBV29-1; TRBD1 might be the D (5 bases). Germline CDR1 reads SQVTM; CDR2 reads ANQGSEA. This CDR3 has 15 residues. The V and J ends lost 6 bases and 0 bases respectively, with 17 bases between them. The CDR3 spells CSVVEGRGVNTEAFF. The CDR3 nucleotides are TGCAGCGTGGTGGAGGGAAGAGGGGTGAACACTGAAGCTTTCTTT.

The V and J genes are TRBV28 and TRBJ1-1, with D possibly being TRBD1 (5 bases). V lost 5 bases and J 8 bases, leaving 12 bases between the germline ends. The V gene's germline CDR1 is MDHEN and CDR2 SYDVKM. The CDR3 is 12 amino acids. CDR3 DNA sequence: TGTGCCAGCAGTCTCCAAAGGGGAGAAGCTTTCTTT. The encoded protein is CASSLQRGEAFF.

The chain has TRBV20-1 and TRBJ1-2; no clear D. Trimming stripped 3 bases from V and 5 bases from J, with 16 bases between. The CDR3 has 14 residues. Germline loops: CDR1 DFQATT, CDR2 SNEGSKA (reference sequence). CDR3: CSASGGLVKYGYTF. Written as DNA, the CDR3 is TGCAGTGCTAGTGGCGGGCTAGTCAAGTATGGCTACACCTTC.

The DNA of the CDR3 is TGTGCCAGCAGTTTTACCCGGGGGGGGCAGTATTTT. Translating gives CASSFTRGGQYF. This chain joins TRBV12-3 or TRBV12-4 and TRBJ2-3, with TRBD2 matching 8 bases. After removal of 3 bases from V and 11 bases from J, the junction contained 4 bases not matched to a gene. This CDR3 spans 12 amino acids.

The genes are TRBV3-1 (or the pseudogene TRBV3-2) and TRBJ1-6, with D maybe TRBD1 (5 bases). With 4 bases removed from V and 13 bases from J, the gap between germline ends came to 20 bases. The germline V gene encodes CDR1 LGHDT and CDR2 YNNKEL (reference sequence). CDR3 size: 15 residues. The CDR3 DNA reads TGTGCCAGCAGCCGAGTTTACTCCCAGGGTAGGCCCCTCCACTTT. Translation: CASSRVYSQGRPLHF.